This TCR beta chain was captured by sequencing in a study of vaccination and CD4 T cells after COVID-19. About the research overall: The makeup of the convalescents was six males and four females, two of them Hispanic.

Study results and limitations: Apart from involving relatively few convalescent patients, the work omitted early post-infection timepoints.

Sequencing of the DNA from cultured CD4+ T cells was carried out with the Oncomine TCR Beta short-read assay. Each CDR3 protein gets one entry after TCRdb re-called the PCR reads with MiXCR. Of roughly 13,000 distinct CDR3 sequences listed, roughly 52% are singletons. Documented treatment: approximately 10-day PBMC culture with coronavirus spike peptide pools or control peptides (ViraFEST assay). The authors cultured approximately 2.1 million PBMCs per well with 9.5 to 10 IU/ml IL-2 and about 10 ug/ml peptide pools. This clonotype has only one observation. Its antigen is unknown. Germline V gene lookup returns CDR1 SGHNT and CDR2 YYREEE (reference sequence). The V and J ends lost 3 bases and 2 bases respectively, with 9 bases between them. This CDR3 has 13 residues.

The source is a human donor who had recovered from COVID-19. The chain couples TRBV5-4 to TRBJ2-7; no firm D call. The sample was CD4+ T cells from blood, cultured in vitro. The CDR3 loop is CASSSPRTYEQYF. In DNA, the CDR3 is TGTGCCAGCAGCTCACCACGGACCTACGAGCAGTACTTC.